The clone carrying this T cell receptor beta chain was recorded once. The authors' processing: Estimated nucleated cell counts came from reference gene primer amplification. Libraries were prepared by immunoSEQ multiplex PCR; TCRdb keeps only in-frame clonotypes and omits some of them. That table is the source of V, J and clone size, and D and trimming were worked out from the DNA. Here the sample spans over 80,000 clones, over 70% being singletons. This sample was included in a study of blood T cell repertoires in COVID-19. The overall study: The United States, Italy and Spain provided the acute and convalescent COVID-19 samples. Sources were T cells, B-cell-depleted T cells, or PBMCs; the material itself was cDNA or gDNA.

The CDR3 has 17 residues. The germline V gene has CDR1 SGHDN and CDR2 FVKESK. With 4 bases clipped from V and 4 bases from J, the junction kept 11 bases outside the gene matches. The chain is built from TRBV14 and TRBJ1-1, with 11 bases fitting TRBD1. The material sequenced was peripheral blood. The sequence was collected from a woman between 45 and 65 years old with acute or convalescent COVID-19. The CDR3 nucleotides read TGTGCCAGCAGCCTCCTCGGACAGGGGGCTACTTTCACTGAAGCTTTCTTT. Protein product: CASSLLGQGATFTEAFF.